These 12 T cell receptor beta chains originate from one sample sequenced in a study of T-cell reconstitution after alpha-beta-depleted transplantation in children. Library preparation (for TCRbeta) was performed with unique molecular identifiers. TCRdb re-called the PCR reads with MiXCR, one entry per CDR3 protein. The sample lists about 600,000 distinct CDR3 sequences, 23% seen once, with 13% to 15% in the top ten. The sequencing used PBMCs, mostly from graft donor cells, collected 360 days after TCRalphabeta/CD19-depleted stem cell transplant. These receptors all stem from a boy under two years old who had a stem cell transplant for acute myeloid leukemia, so the T cells may come from the graft donor.

This clonotype was detected a few times. The rearrangement links TRBV3-1 to TRBJ1-6; D is undetermined. Germline assignment: CDR1 LGHDT and CDR2 YNNKEL (reference sequence). Trimming took off 6 bases at V and 0 bases at J, with 12 bases between the two ends. This CDR3 comprises 16 residues. The CDR3 protein is CASRPGRSSYNSPLHF. The CDR3 bases are TGTGCCAGCAGACCCGGACGGAGCTCCTATAATTCACCCCTCCACTTT.

This chain uses TRBV20-1 with TRBJ2-6; D not certain. V dropped 0 bases and J dropped 0 bases, with 9 bases sitting between them. The V gene's germline CDR1 is DFQATT and CDR2 SNEGSKA (reference sequence). CDR3 length: 16 residues. The CDR3 sequence: CSARDSPGSGANVLTF. CDR3 DNA: TGCAGTGCTAGAGATAGCCCAGGCTCTGGGGCCAACGTCCTGACTTTC.

The V and J genes are TRBV29-1 and TRBJ1-1; no firm D call. Germline CDR1 and CDR2: SQVTM and ANQGSEA. The CDR3 loop spans 12 amino acids. The V end lost 4 bases, the J end lost 7 bases, and 13 bases lay between the germline ends. The CDR3 bases are TGCAGCGTTGGTGAAGAGACGTTTGAAGCTTTCTTT. The encoded protein is CSVGEETFEAFF.

This clonotype was picked up many times. The chain links TRBV7-2 to TRBJ2-6, with 7 bases matching TRBD1. The germline gives CDR1 SGHTA, CDR2 FQGNSA. The V segment lost 6 bases and the J segment 1 base; nucleotides outside the gene matches: 6. There are 16 residues in the CDR3. The CDR3 nucleotides read TGTGCCAGCAGGTCCGACAGGGATTCTGGGGCCAACGTCCTGACTTTC. Translation: CASRSDRDSGANVLTF.

The chain carries TRBV6-1 and TRBJ1-2; D remains unclear. Trimming removed 6 bases at V and 8 bases at J, with 19 bases between. CDR1 MNHNS and CDR2 SASEGT come from the germline V gene. The CDR3 is 14 residues long. In nucleotides, the CDR3 is TGTGCCAGCAGCCCCCGAGCAGCCGCCTCGGGCTACACCTTC. Residues: CASSPRAAASGYTF.

The chain couples TRBV6-1 to TRBJ1-5; D not certain. CDR1 and CDR2 from the germline V gene are MNHNS and SASEGT. The V end lost 6 bases, the J end lost 0 bases, and 12 bases lay between the germline ends. This CDR3 region has 15 residues. The CDR3, as DNA: TGTGCCAGCAGGGATCGCCGTATTAGCAATCAGCCCCAGCATTTT. Protein: CASRDRRISNQPQHF.

This clonotype has a count of ten or more. The chain uses TRBV20-1 and TRBJ2-4, with a possible D match to TRBD2 (7 bases). The germline V and J ends were trimmed by 3 bases and 1 base, with 10 bases remaining between them. The CDR3 covers 14 residues. Looked up from germline, CDR1 is DFQATT and CDR2 is SNEGSKA (reference sequence). The CDR3 reads CSASEGGAKNIQYF. The DNA of the CDR3 is TGCAGTGCTAGTGAGGGGGGGGCCAAAAACATTCAGTACTTC.

This clonotype was seen more than once but under ten times. The chain carries TRBV6-5 and TRBJ1-2; D uncertain. The V gene lost 0 bases and the J gene lost 4 bases, with 18 bases spanning the gap. The CDR3 is made up of 17 amino acids. CDR1 is MNHEY, CDR2 SVGAGI, per germline. CDR3 region: CASSYSRKGGRTYGYTF. In nucleotides, the CDR3 is TGTGCCAGCAGTTACTCGAGGAAGGGCGGACGGACCTATGGCTACACCTTC.

This clonotype has ten or more counts. This rearrangement joins TRBV5-1 to TRBJ2-3, with D possibly being TRBD1 (6 bases). The germline CDR1 and CDR2 sequences are SGHRS and YFSETQ. The CDR3 extends over 16 amino acids. V was clipped by 3 bases and J by 0 bases, with 14 bases between them. The CDR3 is CASSYATGPSTDTQYF. In DNA, the CDR3 is TGCGCCAGCAGCTACGCCACAGGGCCTAGCACAGATACGCAGTATTTT.

The chain's CDR3 is CASSPRDLQPQHF. The CDR3 DNA reads as TGTGCCAGCAGTCCTCGGGACCTCCAGCCCCAGCATTTT. The gene calls are TRBV25-1 and TRBJ1-5; TRBD1 might be the D (5 bases). This CDR3 comprises 13 residues. CDR1 and CDR2 (germline): MGHDK, SYGVNS. With 5 bases removed from V and 7 bases from J, the gap between germline ends came to 12 bases.

This clonotype was counted ten times or more. The chain has TRBV20-1 and TRBJ2-7; D gene ambiguous. V lost 0 bases to trimming and J lost 6 bases, with 12 bases between them. Looked up from germline, CDR1 is DFQATT and CDR2 is SNEGSKA (reference sequence). CDR3 size: 13 residues. The CDR3 region is CSARDLAWGEQYF. The CDR3 region has the DNA TGCAGTGCTAGAGATTTGGCATGGGGCGAGCAGTACTTC.

Ten or more counts support this clonotype. The chain joins TRBV7-2 to TRBJ2-1, with D possibly matching TRBD1 (6 bases). Germline lookup yields CDR1 SGHTA and CDR2 FQGNSA. CDR3 size: 13 residues. V lost 2 bases and J lost 5, with 7 bases in between. CDR3 residues: CASSLKGDNEQFF. The CDR3 DNA reads TGTGCCAGCAGCTTAAAGGGGGACAATGAGCAGTTCTTC.